This T cell receptor (beta chain) was found in a study of metastatic and nonmetastatic thyroid tumors. Study-level background: Repertoires from malignant and benign thyroid patients were compared across blood and tumor or nodule tissue.

General observations from the study: It was reported that TCR beta diversity was significantly higher in malignant thyroid tumors than benign nodules, in blood and tumor.

Many counts were recorded for this clone. Its antigen is undetermined. A read error may explain this, as a much larger clone is one base away. In the authors' methods: A classifier for distant metastasis in papillary thyroid cancer was constructed using CDR3 differences observed across clinicopathological groups. TCRdb reprocessed the PCR reads using MiXCR. The V and J calls and clone size are TCRdb's, not the authors'. The sample includes 10,000 to 15,000 clones, around 30% seen only once; the top ten take about 12%. All patients were untreated before thyroid surgery. In germline, CDR1 is MGHRA, CDR2 YSYEKL. The CDR3 is 16 residues long.

V gene TRBV4-1 combines with J gene TRBJ2-2, with D hard to call. The source of this sequence is a female donor with papillary thyroid cancer or a benign thyroid nodule (not recorded which). Some clones in this sample may be carry-over from other donors' samples. The sample taken for sequencing was tumor tissue. The CDR3 protein is CSSSQETGSHTGELFF. CDR3 nucleotide sequence: TGCTCCAGCAGCCAAGAAACGGGTTCCCACACCGGGGAGCTGTTTTTT.